This T cell receptor beta chain was obtained from a study of shared clonotypes between healthy human individuals. Using immunoSEQ multiplex PCR, the repertoire was profiled, and TCRdb retains in-frame clones only, with some absent. The table records 300,000 to 350,000 clones, 73% of them present only once. Trimming took off 2 bases at V and 1 base at J, with 15 bases between the two ends. The CDR3 is 16 amino acids. Germline values: CDR1 SGHNT, CDR2 YYREEE (reference sequence). Regarding this clone: Its matching antigen is unknown.

Study-wide findings and caveats: In contrast to clonotypes shared by all four donors, non-shared clonotypes had lower generation probabilities.

The TCR comes from a young man in good health. This rearrangement joins TRBV5-4 to TRBJ2-5; tentative D call: TRBD1 (6 bases). The sample comprised memory CD4+ T cells sorted from blood. Regarding subset: CD45RA-negative fraction. For the CDR3, the DNA is TGTGCCAGCAGCTTTGGACAGCAGCTAATCCAAGAGACCCAGTACTTC. Its protein is CASSFGQQLIQETQYF.